This T cell receptor (beta chain) is drawn from a study of T cells in Graves' hyperthyroidism and ophthalmopathy. The CDR3 totals 14 residues. CDR1 and CDR2 from the germline V gene are SEHNR and FQNEAQ (reference sequence). Trimming pared 5 bases from V and 4 bases from J, leaving 14 bases between. The study defined stable Graves' hyperthyroidism as no ophthalmopathy progression within 18 months. Researchers amplified the TCR beta CDR3 regions from RNA transcripts. The HTBI primer set drove a first-round RT-PCR of the TCR CDR3. TCRdb independently ran MiXCR on the multiplex PCR reads; one entry per CDR3 protein. Among about 420,000 distinct CDR3 sequences listed, approximately 13% were seen once. This clonotype appeared many times.

This chain uses TRBV7-9 with TRBJ2-5, with TRBD1 as a possible D gene (6 bases). The sequencing input was blood. The TCR comes from a woman between 18 and 29 years old with Graves' hyperthyroidism. CDR3 DNA: TGTGCCAGCAGCAGGGACATCGACCGAGAGACCCAGTACTTC. Residues: CASSRDIDRETQYF. The whole variable domain, remainder taken from reference TRBV7-9 and TRBJ2-5, is DTGVSQNPRHKITKRGQNVTFRCDPISEHNRLYWYRQTLGQGPEFLTYFQNEAQLEKSRLLSDRFSAERPKGSFSTLEIQRTEQGDSAMYLCASSRDIDRETQYFGPGTRLLVL.